This record looks at one T cell receptor (beta chain) sequence and its context. Its antigen is still unknown. Sequencing used immunoSEQ multiplex PCR; TCRdb keeps in-frame clones, though not all of them. The sample includes 150,000 to 200,000 clones, 80% to 90% of them seen just once. The data were obtained in a study of cytomegalovirus exposure and HLA in healthy donors. Points from the study as a whole: Cytomegalovirus association was listed for 150 or so TCR beta chains. Within the approximately 130 validation repertoires, first-cohort TCR clusters tended to co-occur, according to a later analysis.

Sequences were obtained from PBMCs. This clonotype originated in a woman aged 25 to 45 in good health and CMV-seronegative.

CDR3 bases: TGTGCCAGTAGTATCGGAGACCTCCTCAATCAGCCCCAGCATTTT. It specifies CASSIGDLLNQPQHF. The J gene is TRBJ1-5, the V gene TRBV19; D gene uncertain. CDR1 is LNHDA and CDR2 is SQIVND in the germline V gene (reference sequence). This CDR3 is 15 amino acids long. V lost 3 bases to trimming and J lost 3 bases, with 12 bases between them.